The present TCR beta chain was sequenced within a study of blood T cell dynamics during melanoma immunotherapy (dated by TCRdb to between 2020 and 2021). Turning to the overall study: The patients had metastatic melanoma and were given first-line pembrolizumab or nivolumab plus ipilimumab as standard of care in the United Kingdom. Consecutive patients formed a training cohort, and a further independent group of patients from the same centre was pooled into an external validation set. To find early correlates of response, peripheral T cell receptor repertoires were profiled in metastatic melanoma patients before and after one cycle of checkpoint inhibitor therapy. What the work shows at the level of the full study, not this receptor alone: A bifurcated reorganization of the PBMC repertoire at W3, with increased clonality or increased diversity, was observed in patients who later achieved disease control, unlike in progressors. Whether the T cell clones driving repertoire changes were melanoma-specific or reflected general immune activation could not be determined in the study. The relatively small sample size was acknowledged as a potential limitation on generalization of the results.

The time point label here, explained by the study, means: pre-treatment baseline. Blood was sampled before treatment (T0) and at week 3 (W3), after the first cycle of checkpoint blockade. Except for a couple of patients with rapid clinical progression, response was assessed 12 weeks after the first infusion by RECIST 1.1; disease control meant complete response, partial response or stable disease. Patients were not eligible if they had prior systemic cancer treatment, concomitant immunosuppressant therapy or synchronous other active malignancies. Both bulk PBMC and plasma cell-free DNA were sequenced for TCR beta so that circulating cells and T cell turnover could be tracked. PBMC were isolated from blood with Lymphoprep and SepMate tubes, followed by red cell lysis. QIAamp DNA Blood Mini kits were used to extract DNA from PBMC and sorted T cell subsets. A remark on this clone: This receptor's antigen is unknown. No clone much larger than this one lies a single base away; base qualities are absent.

From the germline V gene (reference sequence), CDR1 is LNHDA and CDR2 is SQIVND. From the cysteine through the phenylalanine, the CDR3 covers 15 amino acids. Of all the DNA, just the CDR3 is kept, 45 bases in frame from base 1. The V end loses 6 bases and the J end loses 2 bases, and a stretch of 14 bases separates them. Every bulk PBMC sample had a fixed 350 ng of DNA loaded. TCR beta CDR3 sequences were amplified from genomic DNA with the immunoSEQ TCRb Assay kit following manufacturer instructions. The KAPA Library Quantification Kit for Illumina platforms was used to quantify the pooled libraries by qPCR. Pooled libraries were clustered at roughly 0.6-1.2 pM and sequenced on an Illumina NextSeq 500. In the source study's methods: The TCR data were analyzed using immunoSEQ ANALYZER and the R LymphoSeq package. A rearrangement efficiency score was calculated as productive divided by the sum of productive and non-productive CDR3 sequences. Clonality was measured with the Gini coefficient and diversity with the Renyi index at alpha=1, and both measures were compared pairwise between timepoints within each patient. In LymphoSeq, clonal relatedness was computed using an edit distance of 3, and repertoire similarity was computed using the Bhattacharyya coefficient. To classify response, a linear discriminant analysis based on week-3 changes in clonality and diversity was built with the R MASS and caret packages. TCRdb retrieved this table from immuneACCESS and kept in-frame rearrangements only. Not all clones are present; in checked studies, unresolved V genes account for under half, and no reason is known for the remainder. Clone size and V and J calls were adopted from that table, with D and trimming inferred from the DNA. This sample lists some 9,900 clones; about 88% were detected once. Around a tenth of the sample lies in the top ten.

The sequencing here drew on blood, taken from a patient treated with checkpoint blockade. The rearrangement combines TRBV19 with TRBJ2-1; the D gene is perhaps TRBD2, from 5 matching bases. The receptor was derived from a human donor with melanoma. CDR3 sequence: CASSPRTGPYNEQFF. The nucleotide sequence reads TGTGCCAGTAGCCCCCGGACTGGGCCCTACAATGAGCAGTTCTTC.